The 8 T cell receptor beta chains in this list originate from one sample, sequenced in a study of shared clonotypes between healthy human individuals. Produced via immunoSEQ multiplex PCR; TCRdb's table is partial and in-frame only. The sample has around 510,000 clones, more than 95% seen once; the top ten hold around 0.066%. The specimen sequenced was naive CD4+ T cells sorted from blood. The subset was: CD45RA+ positively selected. These receptors came from a woman in her 30s in good health.

V and J are TRBV5-4 and TRBJ2-1; D unclear. V lost 4 bases and J 7 bases, leaving 18 bases between the germline ends. The germline gives CDR1 SGHNT, CDR2 YYREEE (reference sequence). The CDR3 has 15 residues. The DNA of the CDR3 is TGTGCCAGCAGCGTTTTCCTGGGCCCAAGGAATGAGCAGTTCTTC. This sequence encodes CASSVFLGPRNEQFF.

This chain joins TRBV28 and TRBJ1-2; D is perhaps TRBD1 (6 bases). Per the germline V gene, CDR1 is MDHEN and CDR2 is SYDVKM. Trimming cost V 5 bases and J 8 bases, with 18 bases left between them. The CDR3 contains 14 residues. The CDR3 is CASSPTGAGVGYTF. DNA of the CDR3: TGTGCCAGCAGTCCCACTGGGGCAGGGGTCGGCTACACCTTC.

The rearrangement joins TRBV2 to TRBJ1-4, with 8 bases that match TRBD1. Germline V gene data show CDR1 as SNHLY and CDR2 as FYNNEI. The CDR3 runs 15 residues. V trimming: 6 bases; J trimming: 7 bases; junction bases outside the gene matches: 10. CDR3 in DNA: TGTGCCAGCAGCGCGCTGACAGGGACAGGTGAAAAACTGTTTTTT. It codes for CASSALTGTGEKLFF. Full variable domain (rest looked up from reference TRBV2 and TRBJ1-4): EPEVTQTPSHQVTQMGQEVILRCVPISNHLYFYWYRQILGQKVEFLVSFYNNEISEKSEIFDDQFSVERPDGSNFTLKIRSTKLEDSAMYFCASSALTGTGEKLFFGSGTQLSVL.

The chain couples TRBV29-1 to TRBJ2-1; 8 bases match TRBD1. The germline gives CDR1 SQVTM, CDR2 ANQGSEA. Unmatched junction bases numbered 7, after V lost 3 bases and J lost 6 bases. The CDR3 spans 14 residues. CDR3 sequence: CSVDRTGSGNEQFF. The CDR3 DNA reads TGCAGCGTTGACCGGACAGGGAGTGGCAATGAGCAGTTCTTC.

The chain carries TRBV28 and TRBJ2-7, with unresolved D. The CDR3 loop spans 12 amino acids. Trimming removed 4 bases from V and 6 bases from J, with 10 bases in between. CDR1 and CDR2 from the germline V gene are MDHEN and SYDVKM. In DNA form, the CDR3 reads TGTGCCAGCAGTTCTCCCCCCCTCGAGCAGTACTTC. Protein product: CASSSPPLEQYF. The whole variable domain, remainder taken from reference TRBV28 and TRBJ2-7, is DVKVTQSSRYLVKRTGEKVFLECVQDMDHENMFWYRQDPGLGLRLIYFSYDVKMKEKGDIPEGYSVSREKKERFSLILESASTNQTSMYLCASSSPPLEQYFGPGTRLTVT.

The gene calls are TRBV18 and TRBJ1-1; 9 bases map to TRBD1. The CDR3 is 15 residues long. The junction had 7 bases not matched to a gene; V was cut back by 3 bases and J by 5 bases. Germline-derived CDR1 and CDR2 are KGHSH and LQKENI. CDR3 coding DNA: TGTGCCAGCTCACCCTTGACGGACAGGGGTACTGAAGCTTTCTTT. This encodes CASSPLTDRGTEAFF.

This clone was counted a single time. The chain employs TRBV29-1 and TRBJ2-3; no reliable D call. V lost 4 bases, J lost 5 bases, and 10 bases lay in between. The CDR3 sequence is 12 residues long. Germline CDR1 reads SQVTM; CDR2 reads ANQGSEA. The CDR3 DNA reads TGCAGCGTTGGACTTTCACGAGATACGCAGTATTTT. Encoded protein: CSVGLSRDTQYF.

This chain connects TRBV5-1 to TRBJ2-1; no reliable D call. V lost 3 bases and J lost 11, with 9 bases in between. The CDR3 has 11 residues. CDR1 and CDR2 from the germline V gene are SGHRS and YFSETQ. CDR3 amino acids: CASSSDIKQFF. As DNA, the CDR3 is TGCGCCAGCAGCTCCGACATAAAGCAGTTCTTC.